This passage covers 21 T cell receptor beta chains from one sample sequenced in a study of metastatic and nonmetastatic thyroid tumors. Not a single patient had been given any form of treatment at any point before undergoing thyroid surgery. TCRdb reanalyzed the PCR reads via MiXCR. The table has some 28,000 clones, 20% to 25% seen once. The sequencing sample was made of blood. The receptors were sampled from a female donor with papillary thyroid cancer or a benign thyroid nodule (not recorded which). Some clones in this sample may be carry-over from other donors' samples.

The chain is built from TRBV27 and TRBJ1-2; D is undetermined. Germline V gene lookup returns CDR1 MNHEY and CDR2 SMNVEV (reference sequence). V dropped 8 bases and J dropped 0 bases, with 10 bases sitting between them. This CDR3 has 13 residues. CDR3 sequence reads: CASGDVANYGYTF. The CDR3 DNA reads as TGTGCCAGCGGCGACGTAGCTAACTATGGCTACACCTTC.

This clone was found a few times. The CDR3 nucleotides are TGTGCCAGCAGTCTAAACGAGCAGTACTTC. Translated, it gives CASSLNEQYF. V usage is TRBV28 and J usage is TRBJ2-7; D is uncertain. The germline V gene encodes CDR1 MDHEN and CDR2 SYDVKM. The CDR3 has 10 amino acids. V lost 5 bases and J 5 bases, leaving 4 bases between the germline ends.

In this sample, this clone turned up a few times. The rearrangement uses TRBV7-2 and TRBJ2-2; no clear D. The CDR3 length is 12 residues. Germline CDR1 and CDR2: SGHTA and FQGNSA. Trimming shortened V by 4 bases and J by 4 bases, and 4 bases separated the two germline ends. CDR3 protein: CASSYFTGELFF. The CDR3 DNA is TGTGCCAGCAGCTATTTCACCGGGGAGCTGTTTTTT. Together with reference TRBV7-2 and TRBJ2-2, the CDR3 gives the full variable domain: GAGVSQSPSNKVTEKGKDVELRCDPISGHTALYWYRQSLGQGLEFLIYFQGNSAPDKSGLPSDRFSAERTGGSVSTLTIQRTQQEDSAVYLCASSYFTGELFFGEGSRLTVL.

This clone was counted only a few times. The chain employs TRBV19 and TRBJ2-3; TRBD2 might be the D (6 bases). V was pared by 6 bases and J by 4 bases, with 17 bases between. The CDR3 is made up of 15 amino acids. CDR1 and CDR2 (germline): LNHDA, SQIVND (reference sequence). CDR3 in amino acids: CASSMGEVESDTQYF. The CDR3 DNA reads TGTGCCAGTAGCATGGGGGAGGTCGAGTCAGATACGCAGTATTTT.

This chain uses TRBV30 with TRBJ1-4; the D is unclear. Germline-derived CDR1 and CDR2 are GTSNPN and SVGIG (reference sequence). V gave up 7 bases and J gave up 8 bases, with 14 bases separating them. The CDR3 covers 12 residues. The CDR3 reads CASQVMLEKLFF. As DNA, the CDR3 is TGTGCCTCCCAGGTCATGCTGGAAAAACTGTTTTTT.

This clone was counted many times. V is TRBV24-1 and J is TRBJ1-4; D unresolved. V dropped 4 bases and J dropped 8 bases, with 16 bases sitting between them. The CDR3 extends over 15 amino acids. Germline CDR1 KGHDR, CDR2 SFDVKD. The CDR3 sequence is CATSEPVRGREKLFF. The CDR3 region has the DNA TGTGCCACCAGTGAACCTGTTCGAGGACGAGAAAAACTGTTTTTT.

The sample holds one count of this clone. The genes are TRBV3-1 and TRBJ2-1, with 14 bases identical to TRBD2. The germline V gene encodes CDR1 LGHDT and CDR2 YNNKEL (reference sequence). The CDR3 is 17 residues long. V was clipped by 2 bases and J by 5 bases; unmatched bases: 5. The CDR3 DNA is TGTGCCAGCAGCCAATACCGACTAGCGGGAGGGCACAATGAGCAGTTCTTC. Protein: CASSQYRLAGGHNEQFF.

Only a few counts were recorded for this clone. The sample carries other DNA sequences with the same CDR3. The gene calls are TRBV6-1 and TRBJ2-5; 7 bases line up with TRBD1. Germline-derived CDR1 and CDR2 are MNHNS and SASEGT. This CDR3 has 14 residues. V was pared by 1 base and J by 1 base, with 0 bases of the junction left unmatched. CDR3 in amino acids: CASSEGQGQETQYF. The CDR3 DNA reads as TGTGCCAGCAGTGAAGGACAGGGCCAAGAGACCCAGTACTTC.

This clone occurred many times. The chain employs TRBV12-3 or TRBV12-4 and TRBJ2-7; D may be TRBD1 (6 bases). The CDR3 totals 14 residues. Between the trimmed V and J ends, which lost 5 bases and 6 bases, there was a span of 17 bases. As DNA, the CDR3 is TGTGCCAGCAGTCCTAACAGGGAAGGAGGCGAGCAGTACTTC. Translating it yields CASSPNREGGEQYF.

CDR3 sequence: CASSLDTSSTGELFF. CDR3 in DNA: TGCGCCAGCAGCCTGGACACATCAAGCACCGGGGAGCTGTTTTTT. The chain joins TRBV5-1 to TRBJ2-2; possible D gene TRBD1, 5 bases. Germline V lookup: CDR1 SGHRS, CDR2 YFSETQ. There are 15 residues in the CDR3. V was cut by 4 bases and J by 4 bases, with 14 bases left in between.

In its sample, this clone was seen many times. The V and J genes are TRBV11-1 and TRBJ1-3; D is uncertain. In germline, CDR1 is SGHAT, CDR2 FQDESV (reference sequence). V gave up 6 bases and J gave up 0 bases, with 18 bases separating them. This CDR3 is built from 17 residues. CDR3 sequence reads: CASRPTTGRISGNTIYF. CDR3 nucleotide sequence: TGTGCCAGCAGGCCAACGACCGGACGGATCTCTGGAAACACCATATATTTT.

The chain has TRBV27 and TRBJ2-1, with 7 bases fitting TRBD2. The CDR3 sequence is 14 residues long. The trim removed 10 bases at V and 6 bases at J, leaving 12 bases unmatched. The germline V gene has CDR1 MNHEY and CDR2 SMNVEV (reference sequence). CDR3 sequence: CATKTSRISNEQFF. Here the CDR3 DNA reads TGTGCCACCAAGACTAGCAGAATCTCCAATGAGCAGTTCTTC.

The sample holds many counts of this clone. CDR3 nucleotide sequence: TGTGCCATCAGTGGGACTAGCGCAGCTAGCACAGATACGCAGTATTTT. Protein product: CAISGTSAASTDTQYF. The gene calls are TRBV10-3 and TRBJ2-3; 9 bases line up with TRBD2. CDR1 is ENHRY, CDR2 SYGVKD, per germline. The V gene end was trimmed by 4 bases and the J gene end by 0 bases; junction bases not matched to a gene: 5. There are 16 residues in the CDR3.

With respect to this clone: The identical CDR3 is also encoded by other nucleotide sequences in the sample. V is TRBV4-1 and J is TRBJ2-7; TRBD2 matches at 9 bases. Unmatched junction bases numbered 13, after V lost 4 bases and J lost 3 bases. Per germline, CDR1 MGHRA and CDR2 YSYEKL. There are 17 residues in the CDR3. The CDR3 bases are TGCGCCAGCAGCCCCCGAACGGCGGGGGGGCTAAGCTACGAGCAGTACTTC. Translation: CASSPRTAGGLSYEQYF.

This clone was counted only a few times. The CDR3 nucleotides are TGTGCCAGCAGTTTTATGAGTATTAATTCACCCCTCCACTTT. Translated, it gives CASSFMSINSPLHF. The V call is TRBV27, the J call TRBJ1-6; the D is unclear. This CDR3 has 14 amino acids. Germline V CDR1 and CDR2: MNHEY, SMNVEV (reference sequence). Trimming pared 3 bases from V and 6 bases from J, leaving 9 bases between.

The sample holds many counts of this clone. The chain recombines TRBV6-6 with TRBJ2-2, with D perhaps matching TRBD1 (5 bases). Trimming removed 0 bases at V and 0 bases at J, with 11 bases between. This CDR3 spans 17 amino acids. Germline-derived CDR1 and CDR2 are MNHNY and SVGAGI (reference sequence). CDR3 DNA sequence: TGTGCCAGCAGTTACTCTGGGGCCCGAGCGAACACCGGGGAGCTGTTTTTT. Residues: CASSYSGARANTGELFF.

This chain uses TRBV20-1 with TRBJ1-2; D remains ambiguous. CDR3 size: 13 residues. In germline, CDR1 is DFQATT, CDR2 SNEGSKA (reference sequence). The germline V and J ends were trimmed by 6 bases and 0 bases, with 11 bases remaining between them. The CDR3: CSASTPSNYGYTF. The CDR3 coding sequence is TGCAGTGCCTCGACACCATCTAACTATGGCTACACCTTC.

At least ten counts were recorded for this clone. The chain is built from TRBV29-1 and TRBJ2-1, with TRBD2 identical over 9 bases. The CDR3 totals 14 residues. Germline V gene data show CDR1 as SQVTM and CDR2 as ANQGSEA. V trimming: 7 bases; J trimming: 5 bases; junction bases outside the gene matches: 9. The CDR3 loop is CSAGGLAGNNEQFF. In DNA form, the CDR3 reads TGCAGCGCCGGGGGTCTAGCGGGAAACAATGAGCAGTTCTTC.

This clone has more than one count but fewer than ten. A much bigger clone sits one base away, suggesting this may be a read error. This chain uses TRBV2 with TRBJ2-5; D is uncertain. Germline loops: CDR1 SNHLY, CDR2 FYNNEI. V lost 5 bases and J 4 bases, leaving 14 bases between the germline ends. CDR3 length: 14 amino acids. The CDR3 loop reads CASSYQHGGETQYF. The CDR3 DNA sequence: TGTGCCAGCAGTTACCAACACGGCGGAGAGACCCAGTACTTC.

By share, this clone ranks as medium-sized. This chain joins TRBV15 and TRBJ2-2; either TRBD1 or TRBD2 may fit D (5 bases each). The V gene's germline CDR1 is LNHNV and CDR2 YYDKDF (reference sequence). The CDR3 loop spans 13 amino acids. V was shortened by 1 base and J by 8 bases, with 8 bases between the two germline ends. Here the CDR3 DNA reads TGTGCCACCAGCAGAGGGGGCGGGGGGGAGCTGTTTTTT. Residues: CATSRGGGGELFF.

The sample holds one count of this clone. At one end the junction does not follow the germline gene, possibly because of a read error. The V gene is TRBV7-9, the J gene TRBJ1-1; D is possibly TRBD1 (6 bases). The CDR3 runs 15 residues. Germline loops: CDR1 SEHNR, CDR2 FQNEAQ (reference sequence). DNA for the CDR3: TGTGACAGCAGCCAACGGGGGGCGGATACCACTGAAGCTTTCTTT. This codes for CDSSQRGADTTEAFF.